The clone carrying this T cell receptor beta chain occurred a few times. Antigen unknown. The PCR used 60 Vbeta and 13 Jbeta primers. The table came from immunoSEQ multiplex PCR; TCRdb's copy has only in-frame clones and leaves some out. The sample holds about 140,000 clones; about 80% are singletons and the top ten take 5.1%. The data stem from a study of cytomegalovirus exposure and HLA in healthy donors. Across the study: Within the Caucasian-associated ancestry cluster were around 80% of the approximately 400 genotyped donors.

Trimming left V 2 bases short and J 4 bases short, with 6 bases between. This CDR3 comprises 12 residues. In germline, CDR1 is GTSNPN, CDR2 SVGIG (reference sequence). Study results and limitations: Among the most significant clusters, several appeared linked to common viral pathogens in a later analysis. The classifier, whose performance was assessed in both the original and validation cohorts, reportedly diagnosed cytomegalovirus status with high specificity and sensitivity.

The receptor's source is a male donor in good health and CMV-seronegative. The rearrangement links TRBV30 to TRBJ1-5, with no clear D. Sequencing was carried out using PBMCs. CDR3 DNA sequence: TGTGCCTGGAGTAAGGAGAATCAGCCCCAGCATTTT. It translates to CAWSKENQPQHF.